These T cell receptor beta chains were read from a single sample in a study of blood T cell repertoires in COVID-19. The table came from immunoSEQ multiplex PCR; TCRdb's copy has only in-frame clones and leaves some out. This sample has under 300,000 clones, with 83% found just once. The source material was peripheral blood. These receptor sequences come from a human donor in a cohort sampled during active COVID-19. Both conserved end residues are part of each CDR3. The D gene is left open where the match is weak. Rows may omit the clone size; those that give it use once, few, many or a size class.

cdr3_aa cdr3_nt j_call d_call clone_size v_call
CASSTQSRELFF TGTGCCAGCAGTACTCAATCCCGGGAGCTGTTTTTT TRBJ2-2 - once TRBV27
CAWSKTLTGETQYF TGTGCCTGGAGTAAGACGCTCACGGGGGAGACCCAGTACTTC TRBJ2-5 - - TRBV30
CASTGKITFYEQYF TGTGCCAGCACAGGCAAGATAACGTTCTACGAGCAGTACTTC TRBJ2-7 - - TRBV2
CASSERPGYEQYF TGTGCCAGCAGTGAAAGACCAGGCTACGAGCAGTACTTC TRBJ2-7 - - TRBV6-1
CASSPRTAGQFSGANVLTF TGTGCCAGCTCACCTCGCACAGCGGGGCAATTCTCTGGGGCCAACGTCCTGACTTTC TRBJ2-6 TRBD2 - TRBV18
CASSFGTGGAEQYF TGCGCCAGCAGCTTCGGGACAGGGGGCGCCGAGCAGTACTTC TRBJ2-7 TRBD1 once TRBV5-1
CASSQMIGNIQYF TGCGCCAGCAGCCAAATGATCGGAAACATTCAGTACTTC TRBJ2-4 - - TRBV4-1
CASSPRQATNEKLFF TGTGCCAGCTCACCACGACAAGCAACTAATGAAAAACTGTTTTTT TRBJ1-4 - - TRBV18
CATGTGTAYNEQFF TGTGCCACGGGGACCGGGACAGCTTACAATGAGCAGTTCTTC TRBJ2-1 TRBD1 - TRBV10-3
CASTRGQGTDTQYF TGCGCCAGCACCCGGGGACAGGGCACAGATACGCAGTATTTT TRBJ2-3 TRBD1 few TRBV5-1
CASSPSPRDRVEKLFF TGTGCCAGCAGTCCTAGCCCACGGGACAGGGTCGAAAAACTGTTTTTT TRBJ1-4 TRBD1 - TRBV27
CASSVGAGGPHEQYF TGTGCCAGCAGCGTGGGGGCGGGGGGGCCCCACGAGCAGTACTTC TRBJ2-7 TRBD2 once TRBV9
CSAGTGRGYGYTF TGCAGCGCCGGGACAGGGAGAGGCTATGGCTACACCTTC TRBJ1-2 TRBD1 once TRBV29-1
CASNLAGGPRSFF TGTGCCAGCAACCTAGCGGGGGGGCCCCGATCCTTCTTC TRBJ2-1 TRBD2 - TRBV10-3
CASSYTGGSYEQYF TGTGCCAGCAGTTACACAGGGGGCTCCTACGAGCAGTACTTC TRBJ2-7 TRBD1 - TRBV6-6
CSAKDGNTEAFF TGCAGCGCTAAAGACGGGAACACTGAAGCTTTCTTT TRBJ1-1 - - TRBV29-1